This T cell receptor beta chain was captured by sequencing in a study of T cells in localized non-small cell lung cancer. Whole-study results and caveats: The study linked higher blood T cell density to longer overall survival. Within adjacent lung there appeared a median around 57 of the top 100 tumor clones.

This table comes from immunoSEQ multiplex PCR, and its TCRdb copy is limited to in-frame clones, with some not included. Of some 41,000 clones listed, 90% to 95% are singletons. Germline loops: CDR1 MNHNS, CDR2 SASEGT. V lost 1 base and J 6 bases, leaving 10 bases between the germline ends. The CDR3 is 13 amino acids. Worth noting for this clone: Its antigen is undetermined.

This sample comprised PBMCs, obtained before any cancer treatment. This receptor was taken from a woman aged 35 to 69 with stage II lung adenocarcinoma. This rearrangement joins TRBV6-1 to TRBJ2-7; D is undetermined. CDR3 bases: TGTGCCAGCAGTGAAGGCTGGGAACGCGAGCAGTACTTC. It codes for CASSEGWEREQYF.